This TCR beta chain was sequenced during a study of T cell responses to AZD1222 COVID-19 vaccine. Assay: immunoSEQ multiplex PCR; the TCRdb copy retains only in-frame clones and omits some. Altogether roughly 100,000 clones are present, approximately 81% being singletons, with the ten largest covering over 15%. CDR3 length: 17 residues. V lost 5 bases to trimming and J lost 8 bases; unmatched junction nucleotides: 16. The germline V gene has CDR1 MDHEN and CDR2 SYDVKM. Study-level points and caveats: Unmutated regions of variants are reportedly targeted by nearly half of spike-specific TCRs. Dominant CD4 TCR responses targeted spike regions 160-218 and 743-854.

In this sample, this clone turned up once. Its antigen is unidentified. Source: peripheral blood, taken on day 0 of AZD1222 vaccination. The clonotype originates from an adult in good health. The genes are TRBV28 and TRBJ1-2, with 11 nucleotides matching TRBD1. In nucleotides, the CDR3 is TGTGCCAGCAGTCCGGGGACAGGGGGAGGAACAAATATGGGCTACACCTTC. Its translation is CASSPGTGGGTNMGYTF.